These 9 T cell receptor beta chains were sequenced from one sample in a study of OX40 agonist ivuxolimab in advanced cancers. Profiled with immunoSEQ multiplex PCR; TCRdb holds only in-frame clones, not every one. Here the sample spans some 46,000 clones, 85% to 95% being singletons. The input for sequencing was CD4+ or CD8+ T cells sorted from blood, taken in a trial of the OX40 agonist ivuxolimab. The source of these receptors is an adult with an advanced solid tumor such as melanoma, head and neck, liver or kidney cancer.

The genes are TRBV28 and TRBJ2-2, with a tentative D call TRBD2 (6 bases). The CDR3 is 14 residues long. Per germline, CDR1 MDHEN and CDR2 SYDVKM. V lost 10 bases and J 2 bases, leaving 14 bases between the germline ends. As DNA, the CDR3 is TGTGCCATTCCCCGGGACTCAAACACCGGGGAGCTGTTTTTT. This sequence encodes CAIPRDSNTGELFF.

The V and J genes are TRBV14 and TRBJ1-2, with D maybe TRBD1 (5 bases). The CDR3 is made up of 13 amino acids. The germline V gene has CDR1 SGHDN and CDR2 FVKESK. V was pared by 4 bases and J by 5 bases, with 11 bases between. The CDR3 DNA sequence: TGTGCCAGCAGCCTTAATAGACAGTATGGCTACACCTTC. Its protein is CASSLNRQYGYTF.

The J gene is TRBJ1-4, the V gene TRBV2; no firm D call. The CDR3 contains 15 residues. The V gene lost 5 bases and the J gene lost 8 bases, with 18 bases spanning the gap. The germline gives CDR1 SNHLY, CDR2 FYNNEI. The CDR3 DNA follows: TGTGCCAGCAGTCTCGACCTAAGGAGAAACGAAAAACTGTTTTTT. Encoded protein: CASSLDLRRNEKLFF.

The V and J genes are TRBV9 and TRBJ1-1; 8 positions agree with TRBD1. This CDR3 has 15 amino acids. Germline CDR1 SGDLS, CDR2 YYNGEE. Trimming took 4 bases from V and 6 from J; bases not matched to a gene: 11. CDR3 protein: CASSTQTGEGAEAFF. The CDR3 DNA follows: TGTGCCAGCAGCACACAGACAGGGGAGGGAGCTGAAGCTTTCTTT.

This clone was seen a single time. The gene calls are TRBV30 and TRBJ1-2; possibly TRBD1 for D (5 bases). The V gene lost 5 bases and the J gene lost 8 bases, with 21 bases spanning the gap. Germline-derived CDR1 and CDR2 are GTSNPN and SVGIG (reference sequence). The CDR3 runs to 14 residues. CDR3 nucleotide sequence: TGTGCCTGGGACCCCTTGAGGAGGGGTGGAGGCTACACCTTC. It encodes CAWDPLRRGGGYTF. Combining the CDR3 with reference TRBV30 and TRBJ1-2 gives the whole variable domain SQTIHQWPATLVQPVGSPLSLECTVEGTSNPNLYWYRQAAGRGLQLLFYSVGIGQISSEVPQNLSASRPQDRQFILSSKKLLLSDSGFYLCAWDPLRRGGGYTFGSGTRLTVV.

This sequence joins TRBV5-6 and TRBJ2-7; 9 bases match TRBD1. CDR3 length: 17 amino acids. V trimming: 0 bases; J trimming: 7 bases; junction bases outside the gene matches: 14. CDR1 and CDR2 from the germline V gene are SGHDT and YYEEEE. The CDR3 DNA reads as TGTGCCAGCAGCTTGGATGGATCCGGGACAGGGCCTAGTGAGCAGTACTTC. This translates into CASSLDGSGTGPSEQYF. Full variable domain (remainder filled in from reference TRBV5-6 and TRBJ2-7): DAGVTQSPTHLIKTRGQQVTLRCSPKSGHDTVSWYQQALGQGPQFIFQYYEEEERQRGNFPDRFSGHQFPNYSSELNVNALLLGDSALYLCASSLDGSGTGPSEQYFGPGTRLTVT.

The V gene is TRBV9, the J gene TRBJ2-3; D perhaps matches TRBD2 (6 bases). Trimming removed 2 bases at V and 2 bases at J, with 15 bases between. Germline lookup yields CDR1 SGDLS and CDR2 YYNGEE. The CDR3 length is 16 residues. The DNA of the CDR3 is TGTGCCAGCAGCGTTAGTCGGGAGACCCTCACAGATACGCAGTATTTT. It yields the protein CASSVSRETLTDTQYF.

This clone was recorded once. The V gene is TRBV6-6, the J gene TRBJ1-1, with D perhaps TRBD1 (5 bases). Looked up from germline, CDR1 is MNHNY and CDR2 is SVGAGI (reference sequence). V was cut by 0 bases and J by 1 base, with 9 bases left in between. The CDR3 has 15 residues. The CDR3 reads CASSYSGQSNTEAFF. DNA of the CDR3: TGTGCCAGCAGTTACTCCGGACAATCGAACACTGAAGCTTTCTTT.

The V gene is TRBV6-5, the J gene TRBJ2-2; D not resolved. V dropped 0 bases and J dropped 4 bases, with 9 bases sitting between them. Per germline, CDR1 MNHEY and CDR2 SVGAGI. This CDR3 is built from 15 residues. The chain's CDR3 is CASSYSRASTGELFF. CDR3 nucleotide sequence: TGTGCCAGCAGTTACTCGAGAGCTAGCACCGGGGAGCTGTTTTTT.